A single sample is the source of the 15 T cell receptor beta chains below, sequenced in a study of T cell repertoires in cytomegalovirus infection. TCRdb re-analysed the reads in MiXCR, keeping a single row per CDR3 protein. This repertoire shows 650,000 to 900,000 distinct CDR3 sequences, 25% to 35% found once; its top ten account for under 15%. Which antigens these TCRs recognize remains unknown. This specimen was cultured CD8+ T cells from PBMCs, taken from culture after CMV antigen stimulation. The receptors here all came from a human donor in good health (CMV status not recorded). Some clones in this sample may be carry-over from other donors' samples.

This clonotype was recorded only once. This sequence may be a read error, since a much larger clone differs from it by one base. The CDR3 here is CANRLTGEGYSEAFF. DNA of the CDR3: TGTGCCAACAGGCTCACAGGGGAGGGATATTCTGAAGCTTTCTTT. The chain joins TRBV7-4 to TRBJ1-1; 7 bases match TRBD1. This CDR3 is built from 15 residues. The V and J ends lost 10 bases and 6 bases, in that order; junction bases with no gene match: 17. Germline V gives CDR1 SGHVT, CDR2 SQSDAQ.

The chain carries TRBV7-9 and TRBJ1-4; D remains ambiguous. Germline lookup yields CDR1 SEHNR and CDR2 FQNEAQ (reference sequence). CDR3 size: 15 residues. V lost 1 base and J lost 6, with 12 bases in between. CDR3 amino acids: CASSLETGKDEKLFF. DNA of the CDR3: TGTGCCAGCAGCTTAGAAACCGGGAAGGATGAAAAACTGTTTTTT.

The CDR3 coding sequence is TGTGCCAGCAGCTTACACAGTTCAGGCAACACTGAAGCTTTCTTT. This translates into CASSLHSSGNTEAFF. The chain combines TRBV11-2 with TRBJ1-1, with D hard to call. The CDR3 covers 15 residues. With 2 bases removed from V and 2 bases from J, the gap between germline ends came to 12 bases. CDR1 is SGHAT and CDR2 is FQNNGV in the germline V gene. The whole variable domain, filled in from reference TRBV11-2 and TRBJ1-1, reads EAGVAQSPRYKIIEKRQSVAFWCNPISGHATLYWYQQILGQGPKLLIQFQNNGVVDDSQLPKDRFSAERLKGVDSTLKIQPAKLEDSAVYLCASSLHSSGNTEAFFGQGTRLTVV.

This clonotype was observed a handful of times. This chain connects TRBV6-6 to TRBJ1-6; no firm D call. CDR1 MNHNY and CDR2 SVGAGI come from the germline V gene (reference sequence). The CDR3 has 14 residues. Trimming left V 11 bases short and J 6 bases short, with 17 bases between. Here the CDR3 reads CAGWGGGSNSPLHF. The CDR3 DNA follows: TGTGCCGGATGGGGTGGAGGGAGTAATTCACCCCTCCACTTT.

This sequence joins TRBV7-3 and TRBJ2-1, with 11 bases aligning to TRBD2. The junction had 13 bases not matched to a gene; V was cut back by 5 bases and J by 4 bases. The CDR3 spans 18 residues. The germline V gene encodes CDR1 SGHTA and CDR2 FQGTGA. The CDR3 DNA sequence: TGTGCCAGCAGCCTGACTAGCGGGGATTTCCAAGATTACAATGAGCAGTTCTTC. Translation gives CASSLTSGDFQDYNEQFF.

The rearrangement uses TRBV6-5 and TRBJ2-5, with D possibly matching TRBD1 (8 bases). The CDR3 is made up of 16 amino acids. Germline V CDR1 and CDR2: MNHEY, SVGAGI. Trimming removed 0 bases at V and 5 bases at J, with 16 bases between. CDR3 bases: TGTGCCAGCAGTTACTCAGGAACAGGGGGAGGGGAGACCCAGTACTTC. As protein: CASSYSGTGGGETQYF.

This clonotype was seen many times. V gene TRBV7-6 combines with J gene TRBJ1-1; D is unclear. Germline lookup yields CDR1 SGHVS and CDR2 FNYEAQ. Between the trimmed V and J ends, which lost 4 bases and 4 bases, there was a span of 22 bases. This CDR3 contains 17 residues. The CDR3 is CASSSPRGDLLSTEAFF. In DNA, the CDR3 is TGTGCCAGCAGCTCCCCCCGGGGAGACCTCTTGAGCACTGAAGCTTTCTTT.

This clonotype turned up a few times. V usage is TRBV6-1 and J usage is TRBJ1-5; possible D gene TRBD1, 5 bases. CDR3 length: 15 residues. Germline V CDR1 and CDR2: MNHNS, SASEGT. V gave up 2 bases and J gave up 4 bases, with 12 bases separating them. The chain's CDR3 is CASSETGHRNQPQHF. CDR3 nucleotide sequence: TGTGCCAGCAGTGAAACGGGGCACAGAAATCAGCCCCAGCATTTT.

The chain is built from TRBV6-2 or TRBV6-3 and TRBJ2-7; the D gene is possibly TRBD2 (5 bases). Germline V gives CDR1 MNHEY, CDR2 SVGEGT. V was trimmed by 2 bases and J by 0 bases, leaving 11 bases between them. This CDR3 comprises 15 residues. The CDR3 loop is CASSYQKTSSYEQYF. The DNA of the CDR3 is TGTGCCAGCAGTTACCAGAAAACTAGCTCCTACGAGCAGTACTTC.

The chain joins TRBV28 to TRBJ2-1, with D perhaps TRBD1 or TRBD2 (5 bases each). V lost 6 bases and J lost 7, with 25 bases in between. The germline gives CDR1 MDHEN, CDR2 SYDVKM. The CDR3 sequence is 17 residues long. The CDR3 DNA reads TGTGCCAGCAGCCCTATTGCCGGGACCACCTTGGCGAATGAGCAGTTCTTC. Protein product: CASSPIAGTTLANEQFF.

The rearrangement uses TRBV20-1 and TRBJ2-3, with D perhaps TRBD1 (7 bases). The CDR3 loop spans 15 amino acids. V gave up 3 bases and J gave up 6 bases, with 19 bases separating them. Per the germline V gene, CDR1 is DFQATT and CDR2 is SNEGSKA (reference sequence). CDR3 nucleotides: TGCAGTGCTAGCCCCCTCCCAGGGGGGCAGGATACGCAGTATTTT. It translates to CSASPLPGGQDTQYF.

The chain has TRBV3-1 and TRBJ2-1; 9 bases are shared with TRBD1. Trimming removed 1 base from V and 3 bases from J; junction bases left unmatched: 10. Germline values: CDR1 LGHDT, CDR2 YNNKEL (reference sequence). The CDR3 runs 18 residues. The CDR3: CASSQALPGTGLYNEQFF. The DNA for the CDR3 is TGTGCCAGCAGCCAAGCCCTACCTGGGACAGGGCTCTACAATGAGCAGTTCTTC.

In this sample, this clonotype turned up many times. The rearrangement links TRBV2 to TRBJ2-7; D unclear. V was trimmed by 2 bases and J by 2 bases, leaving 13 bases between them. The CDR3 spans 15 residues. Germline values: CDR1 SNHLY, CDR2 FYNNEI. The CDR3 reads CASSERPQSPYEQYF. CDR3 in DNA: TGTGCCAGCAGTGAAAGGCCGCAATCCCCCTACGAGCAGTACTTC.

This clonotype was detected only a few times. The chain couples TRBV24-1 to TRBJ2-1; TRBD1 is a possible D gene (6 bases). Deletions cut 4 bases from V and 5 bases from J, with 17 bases between. Germline V CDR1 and CDR2: KGHDR, SFDVKD. The CDR3 spans 16 residues. CDR3 sequence: CATSERIPTGNNEQFF. The CDR3 DNA sequence: TGTGCCACCAGTGAACGCATACCAACAGGGAACAATGAGCAGTTCTTC.

In its sample, this clonotype was seen a few times. This sequence joins TRBV28 and TRBJ1-1, with 7 nucleotides matching TRBD1. The CDR3 is 15 amino acids. CDR1 is MDHEN, CDR2 SYDVKM, per germline. The trim removed 3 bases at V and 1 base at J, leaving 5 bases unmatched. The CDR3 sequence is CASSFLGQQNTEAFF. The CDR3 bases are TGTGCCAGCAGTTTCTTGGGACAGCAGAACACTGAAGCTTTCTTT.